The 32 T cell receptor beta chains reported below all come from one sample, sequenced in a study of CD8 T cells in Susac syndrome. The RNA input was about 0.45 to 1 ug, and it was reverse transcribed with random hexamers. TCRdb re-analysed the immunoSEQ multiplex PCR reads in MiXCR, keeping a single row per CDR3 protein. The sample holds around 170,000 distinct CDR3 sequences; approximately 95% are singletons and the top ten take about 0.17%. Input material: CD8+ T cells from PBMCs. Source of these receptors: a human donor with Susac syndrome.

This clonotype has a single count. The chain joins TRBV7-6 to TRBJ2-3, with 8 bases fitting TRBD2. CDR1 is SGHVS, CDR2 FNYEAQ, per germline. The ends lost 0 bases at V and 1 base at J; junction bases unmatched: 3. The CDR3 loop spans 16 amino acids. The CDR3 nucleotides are TGTGCCAGCAGCTTAGCTCCAGCGGGAGGCACAGATACGCAGTATTTT. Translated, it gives CASSLAPAGGTDTQYF.

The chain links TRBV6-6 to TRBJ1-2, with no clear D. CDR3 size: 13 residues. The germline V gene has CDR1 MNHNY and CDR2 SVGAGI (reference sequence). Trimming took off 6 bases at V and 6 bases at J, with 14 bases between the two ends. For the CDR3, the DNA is TGTGCCAGCAGAGACGTGCCAGTCGATGGCTACACCTTC. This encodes CASRDVPVDGYTF.

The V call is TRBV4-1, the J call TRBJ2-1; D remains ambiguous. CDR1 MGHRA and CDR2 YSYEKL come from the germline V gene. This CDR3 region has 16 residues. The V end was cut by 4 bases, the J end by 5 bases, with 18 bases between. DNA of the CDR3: TGCGCCAGCAGCCCTGACCGGGTGGGTTCTGACAATGAGCAGTTCTTC. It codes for CASSPDRVGSDNEQFF.

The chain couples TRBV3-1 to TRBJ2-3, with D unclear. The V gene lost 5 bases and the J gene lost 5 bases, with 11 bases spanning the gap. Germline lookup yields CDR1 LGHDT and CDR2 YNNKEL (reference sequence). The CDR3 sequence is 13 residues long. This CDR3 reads CASSADVLDTQYF. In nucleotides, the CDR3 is TGTGCCAGCAGCGCAGATGTGCTAGATACGCAGTATTTT.

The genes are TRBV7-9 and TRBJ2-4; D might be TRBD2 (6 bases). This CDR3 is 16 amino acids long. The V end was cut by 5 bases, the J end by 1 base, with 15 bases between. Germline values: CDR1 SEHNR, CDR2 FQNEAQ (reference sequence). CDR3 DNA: TGTGCCAGCAGCCCCGGGAGTAATTCGGCCAAAAACATTCAGTACTTC. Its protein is CASSPGSNSAKNIQYF.

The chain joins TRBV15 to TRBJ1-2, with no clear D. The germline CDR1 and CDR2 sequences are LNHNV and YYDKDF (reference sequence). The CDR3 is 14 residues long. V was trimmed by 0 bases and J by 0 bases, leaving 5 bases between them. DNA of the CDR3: TGTGCCACCAGCAGAGATCCGGCTAACTATGGCTACACCTTC. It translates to CATSRDPANYGYTF.

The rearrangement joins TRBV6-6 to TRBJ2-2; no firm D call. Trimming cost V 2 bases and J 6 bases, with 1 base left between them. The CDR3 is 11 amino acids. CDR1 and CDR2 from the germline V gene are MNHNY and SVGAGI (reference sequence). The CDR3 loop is CASSYAGELFF. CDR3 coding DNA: TGTGCCAGCAGTTACGCCGGGGAGCTGTTTTTT.

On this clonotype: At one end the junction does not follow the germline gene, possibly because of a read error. Written as DNA, the CDR3 is TGTGCCAGCAGTTTATCGGGGACCTACGAGCAGTACTTC. This sequence encodes CASSLSGTYEQYF. V usage is TRBV4-1 and J usage is TRBJ2-7; D possibly corresponds to TRBD2 (5 bases). The V gene's germline CDR1 is MGHRA and CDR2 YSYEKL. CDR3 size: 13 residues.

CDR3 in DNA: TGTGCCAGCAGCGTATACAGGGCTAATTCACCCCTCCACTTT. It is translated as CASSVYRANSPLHF. This chain joins TRBV9 and TRBJ1-6; D is perhaps TRBD1 (6 bases). Germline CDR1 is SGDLS and CDR2 is YYNGEE. The V end was cut by 1 base, the J end by 6 bases, with 8 bases between. This CDR3 comprises 14 residues.

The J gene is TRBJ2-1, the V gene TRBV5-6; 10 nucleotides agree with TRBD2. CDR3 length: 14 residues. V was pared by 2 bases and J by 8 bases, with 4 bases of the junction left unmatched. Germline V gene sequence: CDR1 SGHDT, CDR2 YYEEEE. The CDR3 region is CASSLAGGEDEQFF. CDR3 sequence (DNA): TGTGCCAGCAGCTTAGCGGGGGGGGAGGATGAGCAGTTCTTC.

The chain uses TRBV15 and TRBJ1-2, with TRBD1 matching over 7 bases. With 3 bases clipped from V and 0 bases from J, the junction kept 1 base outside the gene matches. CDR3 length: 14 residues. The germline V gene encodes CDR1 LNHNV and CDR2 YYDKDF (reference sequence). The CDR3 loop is CATSRDRTNYGYTF. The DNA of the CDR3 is TGTGCCACCAGCAGGGACAGGACTAACTATGGCTACACCTTC.

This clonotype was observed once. This chain's CDR3 is CASIIQGGSGDEQFF. CDR3 in DNA: TGTGCCAGCATAATCCAGGGGGGGTCGGGCGATGAGCAGTTCTTC. The chain links TRBV27 to TRBJ2-1; D tentatively fits TRBD1 or TRBD2 (7 bases each). Germline-derived CDR1 and CDR2 are MNHEY and SMNVEV (reference sequence). The V end was cut by 7 bases, the J end by 8 bases, with 21 bases between. There are 15 residues in the CDR3.

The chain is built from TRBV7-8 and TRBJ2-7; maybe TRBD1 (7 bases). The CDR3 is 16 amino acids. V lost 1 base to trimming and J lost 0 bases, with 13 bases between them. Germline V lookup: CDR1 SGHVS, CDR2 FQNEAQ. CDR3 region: CASSLGGTESSYEQYF. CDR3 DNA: TGTGCCAGCAGCTTAGGCGGGACAGAAAGCTCCTACGAGCAGTACTTC.

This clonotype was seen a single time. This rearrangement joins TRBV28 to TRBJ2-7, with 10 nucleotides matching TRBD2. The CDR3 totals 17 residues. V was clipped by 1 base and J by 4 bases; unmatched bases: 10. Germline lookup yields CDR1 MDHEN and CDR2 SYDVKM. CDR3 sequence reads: CASSLFAAGTSAYEQYF. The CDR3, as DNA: TGTGCCAGCAGTTTATTCGCCGCCGGGACTAGCGCATACGAGCAGTACTTC.

The CDR3 sequence: CASSISGLAGNYNEQFF. The CDR3 region has the DNA TGTGCCAGCAGTATTTCGGGACTAGCGGGAAACTACAATGAGCAGTTCTTC. The V gene is TRBV28, the J gene TRBJ2-1; TRBD2 aligns across 13 bases. From germline, CDR1 is MDHEN and CDR2 SYDVKM. The CDR3 spans 17 residues. Trimming at V came to 5 bases and at J to 3 bases, leaving 7 bases not matched to a gene.

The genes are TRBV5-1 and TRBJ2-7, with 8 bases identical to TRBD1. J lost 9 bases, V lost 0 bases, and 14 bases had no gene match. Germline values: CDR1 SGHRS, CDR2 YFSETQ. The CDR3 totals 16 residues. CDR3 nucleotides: TGCGCCAGCAGCTTGGTTTATCAGGGGGCTTCATCGAGGCAGTACTTC. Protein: CASSLVYQGASSRQYF.

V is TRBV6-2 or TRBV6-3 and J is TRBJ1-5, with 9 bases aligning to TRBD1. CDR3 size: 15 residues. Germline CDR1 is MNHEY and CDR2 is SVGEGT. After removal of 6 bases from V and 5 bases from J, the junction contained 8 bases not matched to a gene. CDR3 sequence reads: CASRTLGQGHQPQHF. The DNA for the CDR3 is TGTGCCAGCAGAACTTTGGGACAGGGTCATCAGCCCCAGCATTTT.

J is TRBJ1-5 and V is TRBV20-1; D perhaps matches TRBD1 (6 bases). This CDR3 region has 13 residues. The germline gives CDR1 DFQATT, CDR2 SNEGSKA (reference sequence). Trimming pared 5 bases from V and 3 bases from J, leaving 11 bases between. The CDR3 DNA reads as TGCAGTGCTCACAGGGACATCAATCAGCCCCAGCATTTT. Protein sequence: CSAHRDINQPQHF.

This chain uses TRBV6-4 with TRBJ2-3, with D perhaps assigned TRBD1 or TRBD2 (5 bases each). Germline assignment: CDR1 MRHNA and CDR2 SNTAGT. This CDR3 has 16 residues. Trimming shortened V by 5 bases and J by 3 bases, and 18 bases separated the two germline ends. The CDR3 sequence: CASSPRGRAVTDTQYF. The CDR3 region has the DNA TGTGCCAGCAGTCCTCGGGGCAGGGCCGTTACAGATACGCAGTATTTT.

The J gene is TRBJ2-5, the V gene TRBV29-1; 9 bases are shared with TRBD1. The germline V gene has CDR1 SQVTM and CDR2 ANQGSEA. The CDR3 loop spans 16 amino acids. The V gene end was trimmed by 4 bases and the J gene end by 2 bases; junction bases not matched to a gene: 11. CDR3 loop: CSVVGPGTGTQETQYF. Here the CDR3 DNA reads TGCAGCGTTGTAGGGCCCGGGACAGGGACACAAGAGACCCAGTACTTC.

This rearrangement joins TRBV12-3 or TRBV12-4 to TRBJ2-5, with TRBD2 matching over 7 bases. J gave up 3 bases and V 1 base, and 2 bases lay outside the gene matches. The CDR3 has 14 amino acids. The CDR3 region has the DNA TGTGCCAGCAGTTTAGTCGGACTAGAAGAGACCCAGTACTTC. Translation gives CASSLVGLEETQYF.

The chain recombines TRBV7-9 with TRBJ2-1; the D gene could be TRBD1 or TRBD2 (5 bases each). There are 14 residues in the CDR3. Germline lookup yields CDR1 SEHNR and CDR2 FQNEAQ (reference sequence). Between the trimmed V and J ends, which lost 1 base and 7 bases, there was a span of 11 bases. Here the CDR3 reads CASSLEPGPNEQFF. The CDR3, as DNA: TGTGCCAGCAGCTTAGAGCCGGGACCGAATGAGCAGTTCTTC.

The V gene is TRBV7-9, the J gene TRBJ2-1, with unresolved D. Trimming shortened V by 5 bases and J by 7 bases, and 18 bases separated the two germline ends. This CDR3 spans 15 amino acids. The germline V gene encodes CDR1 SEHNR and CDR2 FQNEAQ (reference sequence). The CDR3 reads CASSQAIRGGNEQFF. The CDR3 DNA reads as TGTGCCAGCAGCCAAGCGATTCGTGGTGGTAATGAGCAGTTCTTC.

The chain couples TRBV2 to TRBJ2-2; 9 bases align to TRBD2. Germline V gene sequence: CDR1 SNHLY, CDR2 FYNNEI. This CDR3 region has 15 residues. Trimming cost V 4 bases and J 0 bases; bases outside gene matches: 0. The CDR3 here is CASSASGTNTGELFF. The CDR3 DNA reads TGTGCCAGCAGTGCTAGCGGGACGAACACCGGGGAGCTGTTTTTT.

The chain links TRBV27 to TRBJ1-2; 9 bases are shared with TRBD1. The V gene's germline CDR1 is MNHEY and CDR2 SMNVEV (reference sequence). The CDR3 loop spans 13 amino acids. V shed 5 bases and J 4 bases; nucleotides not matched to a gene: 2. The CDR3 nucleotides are TGTGCCAGCAGTATGACAGGGGGCTATGGCTACACCTTC. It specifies CASSMTGGYGYTF.

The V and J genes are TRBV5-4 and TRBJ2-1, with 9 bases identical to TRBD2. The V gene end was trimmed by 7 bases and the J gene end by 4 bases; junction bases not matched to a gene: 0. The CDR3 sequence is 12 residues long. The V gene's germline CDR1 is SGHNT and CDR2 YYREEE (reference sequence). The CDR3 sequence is CASAGGYNEQFF. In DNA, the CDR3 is TGTGCCAGCGCGGGAGGGTACAATGAGCAGTTCTTC. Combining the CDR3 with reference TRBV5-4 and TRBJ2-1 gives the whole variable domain ETGVTQSPTHLIKTRGQQVTLRCSSQSGHNTVSWYQQALGQGPQFIFQYYREEENGRGNFPPRFSGLQFPNYSSELNVNALELDDSALYLCASAGGYNEQFFGPGTRLTVL.

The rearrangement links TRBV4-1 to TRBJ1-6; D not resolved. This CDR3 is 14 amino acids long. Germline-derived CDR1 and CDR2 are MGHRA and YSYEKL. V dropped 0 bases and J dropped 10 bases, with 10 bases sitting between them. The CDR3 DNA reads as TGCGCCAGCAGCCAAGAGTCAGGTGGGTCACCCCTCCACTTT. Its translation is CASSQESGGSPLHF.

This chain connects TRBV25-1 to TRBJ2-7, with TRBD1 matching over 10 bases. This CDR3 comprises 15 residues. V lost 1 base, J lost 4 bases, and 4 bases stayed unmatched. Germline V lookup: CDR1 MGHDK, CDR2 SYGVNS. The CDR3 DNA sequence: TGTGCCAGCAGTGAATTGGGGACAGGGGATTACGAGCAGTACTTC. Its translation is CASSELGTGDYEQYF.

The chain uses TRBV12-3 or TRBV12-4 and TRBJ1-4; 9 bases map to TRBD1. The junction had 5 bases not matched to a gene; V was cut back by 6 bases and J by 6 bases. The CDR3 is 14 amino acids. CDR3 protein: CASSYGTGYEKLFF. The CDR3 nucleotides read TGTGCCAGCAGCTACGGGACAGGGTATGAAAAACTGTTTTTT.

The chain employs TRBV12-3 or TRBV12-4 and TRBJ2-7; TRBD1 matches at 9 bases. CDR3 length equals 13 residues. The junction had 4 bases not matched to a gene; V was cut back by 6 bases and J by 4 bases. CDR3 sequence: CASRTGQGYEQYF. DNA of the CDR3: TGTGCCAGCAGAACGGGACAGGGTTACGAGCAGTACTTC.

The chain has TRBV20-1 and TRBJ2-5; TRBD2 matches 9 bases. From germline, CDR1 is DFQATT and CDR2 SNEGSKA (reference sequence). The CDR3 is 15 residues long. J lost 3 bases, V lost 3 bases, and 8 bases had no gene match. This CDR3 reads CSARSVAGAEETQYF. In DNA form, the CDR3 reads TGCAGTGCTAGGTCGGTAGCGGGGGCGGAAGAGACCCAGTACTTC.

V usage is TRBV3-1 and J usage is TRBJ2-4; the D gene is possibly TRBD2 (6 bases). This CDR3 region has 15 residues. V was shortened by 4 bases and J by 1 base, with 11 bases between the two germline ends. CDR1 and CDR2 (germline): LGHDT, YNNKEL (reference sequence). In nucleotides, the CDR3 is TGTGCCAGCAGCCTTCCGAGCGGGGCCAAAAACATTCAGTACTTC. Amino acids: CASSLPSGAKNIQYF.